The 13 T cell receptor beta chains below come from one sample, sequenced in a study of shared clonotypes between healthy human individuals. Method: immunoSEQ multiplex PCR; TCRdb's copy keeps in-frame clones and lacks some. The data show 400,000 to 600,000 clones, with about four fifths seen just once and 13% held by the top ten. The sequencing input was PBMCs. The receptors shown here come from a woman aged 40 to 50 in good health. Some clones in this sample may be carry-over from other donors' samples.

The chain recombines TRBV15 with TRBJ2-5, with 9 bases fitting TRBD2. Per the germline V gene, CDR1 is LNHNV and CDR2 is YYDKDF (reference sequence). Losses at the gene ends were 5 bases for V and 4 bases for J; bases not matched to a gene: 2. This CDR3 has 13 residues. This chain's CDR3 is CATSLLAGETQYF. As DNA, the CDR3 is TGTGCCACCAGCTTACTAGCGGGAGAGACCCAGTACTTC. Complete variable domain (other parts from reference TRBV15 and TRBJ2-5): DAMVIQNPRYQVTQFGKPVTLSCSQTLNHNVMYWYQQKSSQAPKLLFHYYDKDFNNEADTPDNFQSRRPNTSFCFLDIRSPGLGDTAMYLCATSLLAGETQYFGPGTRLLVL.

V usage is TRBV15 and J usage is TRBJ2-1; 12 positions agree with TRBD2. The germline V gene has CDR1 LNHNV and CDR2 YYDKDF (reference sequence). J was trimmed by 6 bases and V by 1 base; bases with no gene match: 1. The CDR3 has 15 amino acids. The CDR3 DNA reads as TGTGCCACCAGCAGAGTACTAGCGGGAGGCAATGAGCAGTTCTTC. Translation gives CATSRVLAGGNEQFF.

This clone was counted a single time. This chain joins TRBV5-4 and TRBJ2-1, with D possibly matching TRBD2 (5 bases). This CDR3 comprises 15 residues. Germline V CDR1 and CDR2: SGHNT, YYREEE (reference sequence). V gave up 0 bases and J gave up 6 bases, with 13 bases separating them. CDR3 nucleotides: TGTGCCAGCAGCTTGGATCTGGGAGACTCCAATGAGCAGTTCTTC. Residues: CASSLDLGDSNEQFF.

The chain joins TRBV7-8 to TRBJ2-5, with TRBD1 identical over 8 bases. This CDR3 is 14 amino acids long. After removal of 5 bases from V and 3 bases from J, the junction contained 5 bases not matched to a gene. In germline, CDR1 is SGHVS, CDR2 FQNEAQ. CDR3: CASSVDRGKETQYF. DNA of the CDR3: TGTGCCAGCAGCGTAGACAGGGGTAAAGAGACCCAGTACTTC.

J is TRBJ2-1 and V is TRBV7-9; no clear D gene. The CDR3 has 11 residues. The V gene's germline CDR1 is SEHNR and CDR2 FQNEAQ (reference sequence). V lost 4 bases to trimming and J lost 6 bases, with 4 bases between them. CDR3 sequence (DNA): TGTGCCAGCAGCTGGGCCAATGAGCAGTTCTTC. Its protein product is CASSWANEQFF.

This clone has only one observation. The V and J genes are TRBV19 and TRBJ1-4; TRBD1 might be the D (5 bases). The CDR3 extends over 14 amino acids. CDR1 is LNHDA and CDR2 is SQIVND in the germline V gene (reference sequence). Between the trimmed V and J ends, which lost 7 bases and 6 bases, there was a span of 15 bases. CDR3 region: CASTNGGGDEKLFF. CDR3 in DNA: TGTGCCAGTACCAACGGGGGAGGAGATGAAAAACTGTTTTTT.

The rearrangement joins TRBV5-4 to TRBJ2-7; a possible D gene is TRBD1 (5 bases). Germline V gene sequence: CDR1 SGHNT, CDR2 YYREEE (reference sequence). This CDR3 comprises 14 residues. With 1 base removed from V and 3 bases from J, the gap between germline ends came to 11 bases. The CDR3 DNA reads as TGTGCCAGCAGCTTGTTAGGACAAAGCTACGAGCAGTACTTC. Its translation: CASSLLGQSYEQYF.

The rearrangement joins TRBV7-2 to TRBJ2-5; 9 bases are a match to TRBD1. The junction had 7 bases not matched to a gene; V was cut back by 2 bases and J by 6 bases. Germline CDR1 and CDR2: SGHTA and FQGNSA. The CDR3 loop spans 15 amino acids. CDR3 amino acids: CASSLLGTGWQTQYF. For the CDR3, the DNA is TGTGCCAGCAGCTTACTCGGGACAGGGTGGCAGACCCAGTACTTC.

In the case of this clone: Other DNA sequences in this sample translate to the same CDR3. This chain links TRBV7-3 with TRBJ2-2; D ambiguous. The CDR3 consists of 13 residues. Trimming left V 4 bases short and J 6 bases short, with 9 bases between. Germline-derived CDR1 and CDR2 are SGHTA and FQGTGA. CDR3 protein: CASSSSGAGELFF. The CDR3 bases are TGTGCCAGCAGCTCATCTGGGGCCGGGGAGCTGTTTTTT. The full variable domain, rest sourced from reference TRBV7-3 and TRBJ2-2, is GAGVSQTPSNKVTEKGKYVELRCDPISGHTALYWYRQSLGQGPEFLIYFQGTGAADDSGLPNDRFFAVRPEGSVSTLKIQRTERGDSAVYLCASSSSGAGELFFGEGSRLTVL.

This chain joins TRBV4-1 and TRBJ1-2; 8 bases fit TRBD1. CDR3 length equals 15 residues. CDR1 is MGHRA and CDR2 is YSYEKL in the germline V gene. Trimming cost V 0 bases and J 3 bases; bases outside gene matches: 3. The CDR3 DNA reads TGCGCCAGCAGCCAAGAGTCAGGGGGCCACTATGGCTACACCTTC. This codes for CASSQESGGHYGYTF.

This clone was observed once. This chain connects TRBV6-5 to TRBJ2-3; 7 bases line up with TRBD2. CDR3 length: 15 amino acids. Trimming took 5 bases from V and 6 from J; bases not matched to a gene: 11. Germline lookup yields CDR1 MNHEY and CDR2 SVGAGI. This CDR3 reads CASSGAGAGRDTQYF. The CDR3 coding sequence is TGTGCCAGCAGTGGGGCGGGAGCGGGACGGGATACGCAGTATTTT.

This chain uses TRBV7-2 with TRBJ1-4; D perhaps matches TRBD1 (6 bases). The CDR3 is 15 residues long. Trimming removed 5 bases at V and 7 bases at J, with 17 bases between. The germline gives CDR1 SGHTA, CDR2 FQGNSA. CDR3 coding DNA: TGTGCCAGCAGCAACCGAGGGGGGTCTGTTGAAAAACTGTTTTTT. Encoded protein: CASSNRGGSVEKLFF.

This CDR3 is CASSLGGNTGELFF. Written as DNA, the CDR3 is TGTGCCAGCAGCTTAGGCGGGAACACCGGGGAGCTGTTTTTT. The chain joins TRBV11-2 to TRBJ2-2; D uncertain. The V gene's germline CDR1 is SGHAT and CDR2 FQNNGV. The CDR3 runs to 14 residues. V lost 1 base, J lost 1 base, and 4 bases lay in between.